The rows below give T cell receptor beta chains drawn from one sample of a study of Graves' ophthalmopathy and Graves' hyperthyroidism. TCRdb passed the multiplex PCR reads through MiXCR, listing each CDR3 protein once. The table includes hundreds of thousands of distinct CDR3 sequences, around a fifth detected once. Sequencing input: peripheral blood. The receptors here all came from a woman between 50 and 59 years old with Graves' ophthalmopathy. Both conserved end residues are part of each CDR3.

>TRBJ2-5|TRBV4-1
CASSAGSGKETQYF
>TRBJ1-1|TRBV15
CATSRDLGGNTEAFF
>TRBJ2-5|TRBV28
CASLSTVVYQETQYF
>TRBJ2-7|TRBV4-1
CASRQGTTSSYEQYF
>TRBJ1-1|TRBV20-1
CSAKLGANTEAFF
>TRBJ2-5|TRBV11-2
CASSLGSVGVQETQYF
>TRBJ1-5|TRBV6-1
CASAEQVNQPQHF
>TRBJ2-7|TRBV12-3/TRBV12-4
CASSFSQSSYEQYF
>TRBJ2-5|TRBV10-3
CAISESKAGSTQETQYF
>TRBJ2-6|TRBV30
CAWSVPGPGANVLTF
>TRBJ2-7|TRBV3-1
CASSRDLYSYEQYF
>TRBJ2-7|TRBV6-5
CASSYLGTGSGYEQYF
>TRBJ2-2|TRBV6-1
CASRGTGGQAGELFF
>TRBJ1-5|TRBV18
CASSPFPNQPQHF
>TRBJ1-6|TRBV5-1
CASSLDGTFNSPLHF
>TRBJ2-7|TRBV12-3/TRBV12-4
CASSLMTGGAGHEQYF
>TRBJ1-3|TRBV7-2
CASSHPGRPIYF
>TRBJ2-7|TRBV5-4
CASSGDVGEQYF
>TRBJ1-2|TRBV5-1
CASSLEQGARDGYTF
>TRBJ2-5|TRBV29-1
CSVFLISSQETQYF
>TRBJ2-7|TRBV20-1
CSAGSGLQYF
>TRBJ2-7|TRBV5-5
CASSLVGNRANYEQYF
>TRBJ2-5|TRBV9
CASSPLGLAGGETQYF
>TRBJ1-5|TRBV3-1
CASSWNTDQPQHF
>TRBJ2-7|TRBV20-1
CSVWDSTFYEQYF
>TRBJ2-7|TRBV7-2
CASSISGSLYEQYF
>TRBJ1-3|TRBV6-1
CASSLHGADTIYF
>TRBJ1-1|TRBV12-3/TRBV12-4
CASSFREGAFF
>TRBJ2-5|TRBV24-1
CATSDRARAPETQYF
>TRBJ2-2|TRBV12-3/TRBV12-4
CASSLTSGSPTGELFF
>TRBJ2-4|TRBV12-5
CASGPGQGIAKNIQYF
>TRBJ2-7|TRBV20-1
CSARETGGIYEQYF
>TRBJ2-5|TRBV9
CASSVGATGQETQYF
>TRBJ1-1|TRBV29-1
CSVGDDFLTEAFF
>TRBJ2-2|TRBV29-1
CSVPDRGGSGELFF
>TRBJ1-5|TRBV2
CASSVGRGRRRDQAQHF
>TRBJ1-1|TRBV27
CASSFSTGGRRTEAFF
>TRBJ2-7|TRBV20-1
CSARPLAGVQGEQYF
>TRBJ2-7|TRBV24-1
CATSDGGTGEQYF
>TRBJ2-5|TRBV7-9
CASSARQGPQETQYF
>TRBJ2-5|TRBV5-6
CASSEGLAGAETQYF
>TRBJ1-2|TRBV12-3/TRBV12-4
CASITGTYGYSF
>TRBJ2-2|TRBV28
CASTSPGGIRGELFF
>TRBJ2-2|TRBV29-1
CSVRSGQGSGELFF
>TRBJ1-6|TRBV30
CAGVKAYNSPLHF
>TRBJ1-1|TRBV2
CASSVSVVSEAFF
>TRBJ1-3|TRBV29-1
CSVSQGVAGTTIYF